This T cell receptor beta chain originates from a study of T-cell reconstitution after alpha-beta-depleted transplantation in children. Library preparation (for TCRbeta) was performed with unique molecular identifiers. Each CDR3 protein is one row after TCRdb ran MiXCR on the PCR reads. The table has over 150,000 distinct CDR3 sequences, about 6.4% seen once. The CDR3 is 17 amino acids. The V gene end was trimmed by 4 bases and the J gene end by 0 bases; junction bases not matched to a gene: 6. CDR1 SGHRS and CDR2 YFSETQ come from the germline V gene. At least ten counts were recorded for this clonotype.

The source is a human donor who donated a stem cell graft to a child with Wiskott-Aldrich syndrome. V is TRBV5-1 and J is TRBJ1-5; 11 bases agree with TRBD1. The starting material was PBMCs from the stem cell graft donor, obtained from the stem cell graft. CDR3 in amino acids: CASSPGTGGYSNQPQHF. The CDR3 bases are TGCGCCAGCAGCCCCGGGACAGGGGGTTATAGCAATCAGCCCCAGCATTTT.